The text below deals with one T cell receptor beta chain. No antigen is known for it. This entry comes from a study of T cells in tumors after PD-1 blockade. The wider study: Tumor samples yielded roughly 22-fold more depth than single-cell TCR sequencing. Broader study findings: Clonal replacement appeared only between pre- and post-treatment samples.

Measured with immunoSEQ multiplex PCR; TCRdb has only the in-frame clones, and not every one. Of 10,000 to 15,000 clones detected, about 69% appear once; the ten largest clones hold under 30%. Specimen: tumor tissue, collected before anti-PD-1 treatment. The TCR was taken from a human donor with cutaneous squamous cell carcinoma.

This chain's CDR3 is CASSLGTPRGYTF. The CDR3 DNA reads TGCGCCAGCAGCTTGGGGACACCCAGAGGCTACACCTTC. The V and J genes are TRBV5-1 and TRBJ1-2; D perhaps matches TRBD1 (5 bases). Trimming left V 0 bases short and J 8 bases short, with 11 bases between. This CDR3 is 13 amino acids long. Germline CDR1 and CDR2: SGHRS and YFSETQ.